Listed here are 26 T cell receptor beta chains from one sample, sequenced in a study of memory CD4+ T cells and cytomegalovirus serostatus. TCRdb's copy holds only in-frame clones and misses some; the assay was immunoSEQ multiplex PCR. The sample carries 65,000 to 95,000 clones, 80% recorded once. Single viable CD3+CD4+CD8-CD45RO+ cells were sorted as the memory CD4+ T cells. The sample comprised memory CD4+ T cells from blood. The receptors stem from an adult in good health and CMV-seronegative.

The rearrangement joins TRBV2 to TRBJ2-1; 8 bases are a match to TRBD1. CDR3 length: 16 residues. V dropped 2 bases and J dropped 0; count of bases not matched to a gene: 3. Germline V CDR1 and CDR2: SNHLY, FYNNEI. The CDR3 here is CASSETGQGSYNEQFF. In DNA form, the CDR3 reads TGTGCCAGCAGTGAAACTGGACAGGGCTCCTACAATGAGCAGTTCTTC.

The V call is TRBV7-6, the J call TRBJ2-3; D is unclear. V was clipped by 0 bases and J by 5 bases, with 9 bases between them. Germline V CDR1 and CDR2: SGHVS, FNYEAQ. The CDR3 runs 14 residues. The CDR3 protein is CASSLAGMRDTQYF. CDR3 bases: TGTGCCAGCAGCTTAGCGGGGATGAGAGATACGCAGTATTTT.

This clone has more than one count but fewer than ten. J is TRBJ1-1 and V is TRBV18, with 9 bases aligning to TRBD1. This CDR3 comprises 17 residues. V lost 3 bases, J lost 2 bases, and 10 bases stayed unmatched. Germline V gives CDR1 KGHSH, CDR2 LQKENI. The DNA for the CDR3 is TGTGCCAGCTCACCCAAAGTGAACAGGGGGCTAAACACTGAAGCTTTCTTT. Its protein product is CASSPKVNRGLNTEAFF.

This chain connects TRBV20-1 to TRBJ2-5; no clear D. The germline V gene encodes CDR1 DFQATT and CDR2 SNEGSKA (reference sequence). Deletions cut 6 bases from V and 0 bases from J, with 5 bases between. CDR3 length: 11 amino acids. CDR3 region: CSAGHQETQYF. In DNA, the CDR3 is TGCAGTGCAGGACACCAAGAGACCCAGTACTTC.

This clone was found a few times. This chain uses TRBV11-2 with TRBJ2-7; 9 positions agree with TRBD1. There are 15 residues in the CDR3. Germline CDR1 SGHAT, CDR2 FQNNGV. V lost 5 bases to trimming and J lost 3 bases; unmatched junction nucleotides: 8. Here the CDR3 DNA reads TGTGCCAGCAGCCCGGACAGGGGAAGGGTCTACGAGCAGTACTTC. Its protein product is CASSPDRGRVYEQYF.

The chain couples TRBV10-3 to TRBJ1-2; maybe TRBD1 (5 bases). Germline loops: CDR1 ENHRY, CDR2 SYGVKD. Trimming cost V 3 bases and J 0 bases, with 11 bases left between them. The CDR3 extends over 15 amino acids. This chain's CDR3 is CAISEGVPANYGYTF. CDR3 nucleotides: TGTGCCATCAGTGAAGGGGTACCGGCTAACTATGGCTACACCTTC.

The chain employs TRBV18 and TRBJ1-2, with D perhaps TRBD1 (5 bases). V lost 3 bases and J 8 bases, leaving 10 bases between the germline ends. The CDR3 covers 12 residues. The germline gives CDR1 KGHSH, CDR2 LQKENI. CDR3 protein: CASSPPGGGYTF. CDR3 nucleotide sequence: TGTGCCAGCTCACCTCCGGGGGGGGGCTACACCTTC.

This clone was recorded a few times. The chain joins TRBV28 to TRBJ1-5; D may be TRBD1 (5 bases). The CDR3 runs to 14 residues. V was trimmed by 2 bases and J by 7 bases, leaving 12 bases between them. Germline V gene lookup returns CDR1 MDHEN and CDR2 SYDVKM. The CDR3 spells CASSLGGSEQPQHF. The CDR3 DNA is TGTGCCAGCAGTTTAGGGGGGAGTGAGCAGCCCCAGCATTTT.

This clone was found a few times. This chain connects TRBV11-3 to TRBJ2-2, with D perhaps matching TRBD1 (5 bases). Per the germline V gene, CDR1 is SGHNT and CDR2 is YENEEA. The CDR3 has 16 residues. V lost 5 bases and J lost 1, with 14 bases in between. DNA of the CDR3: TGTGCCAGCAGCCCCCGCCAGGGTCGGAACACCGGGGAGCTGTTTTTT. Its translation is CASSPRQGRNTGELFF. Variable domain in full (rest from reference TRBV11-3 and TRBJ2-2): EAGVVQSPRYKIIEKKQPVAFWCNPISGHNTLYWYLQNLGQGPELLIRYENEEAVDDSQLPKDRFSAERLKGVDSTLKIQPAELGDSAVYLCASSPRQGRNTGELFFGEGSRLTVL.

The rearrangement joins TRBV11-2 to TRBJ2-1; D is uncertain. Trimming left V 2 bases short and J 5 bases short, with 7 bases between. The CDR3 extends over 13 amino acids. Germline loops: CDR1 SGHAT, CDR2 FQNNGV. The DNA for the CDR3 is TGTGCCAGCAGCTTAAGCAGGAACAATGAGCAGTTCTTC. Its protein is CASSLSRNNEQFF.

The chain joins TRBV14 to TRBJ2-7; unclear D gene. Between the trimmed V and J ends, which lost 2 bases and 3 bases, there was a span of 11 bases. The CDR3 has 14 amino acids. Germline V gene lookup returns CDR1 SGHDN and CDR2 FVKESK. The CDR3 sequence: CASSQIERNYEQYF. The CDR3, as DNA: TGTGCCAGCAGCCAAATTGAACGGAACTACGAGCAGTACTTC.

The chain links TRBV9 to TRBJ2-5; D remains unclear. From germline, CDR1 is SGDLS and CDR2 YYNGEE. The V gene lost 4 bases and the J gene lost 0 bases, with 7 bases spanning the gap. This CDR3 is 13 amino acids long. CDR3 bases: TGTGCCAGCAGCTCGGGTCACCAAGAGACCCAGTACTTC. Translation gives CASSSGHQETQYF.

The rearrangement uses TRBV5-1 and TRBJ1-1, with D perhaps matching TRBD1 (5 bases). V lost 4 bases, J lost 1 base, and 11 bases lay in between. Germline CDR1 is SGHRS and CDR2 is YFSETQ. The CDR3 totals 14 residues. Here the CDR3 reads CASSRGVGNTEAFF. The CDR3 coding sequence is TGCGCCAGCAGCAGAGGGGTGGGGAACACTGAAGCTTTCTTT.

The gene calls are TRBV29-1 and TRBJ1-1; TRBD1 might be the D (5 bases). CDR1 SQVTM and CDR2 ANQGSEA come from the germline V gene. V gave up 5 bases and J gave up 5 bases, with 18 bases separating them. The CDR3 has 14 amino acids. The CDR3 DNA follows: TGCAGCGTTTATCGGCAGGGTAGTAGGACTGAAGCTTTCTTT. Amino acids: CSVYRQGSRTEAFF.

This chain uses TRBV6-4 with TRBJ1-1; TRBD1 aligns across 12 bases. The CDR3 totals 20 residues. The J segment lost 5 bases and the V segment lost 7 bases, leaving 23 bases of the junction unmatched. Germline lookup yields CDR1 MRHNA and CDR2 SNTAGT. CDR3: CASTTQVEPGQGARDTEAFF. CDR3 DNA sequence: TGTGCCAGCACAACCCAGGTGGAACCGGGACAGGGGGCGCGGGATACTGAAGCTTTCTTT.

The chain couples TRBV5-6 to TRBJ2-7; D is unresolved. CDR1 is SGHDT and CDR2 is YYEEEE in the germline V gene. V gave up 4 bases and J gave up 7 bases, with 18 bases separating them. The CDR3 extends over 14 amino acids. The CDR3 nucleotides read TGTGCCAGCAGCCCCTTACGACGGGTTGGAGAGCAGTACTTC. Its translation is CASSPLRRVGEQYF.

The rearrangement uses TRBV19 and TRBJ2-5; D is possibly TRBD1 or TRBD2 (6 bases each). CDR1 LNHDA and CDR2 SQIVND come from the germline V gene (reference sequence). This CDR3 spans 13 amino acids. Trimming left V 5 bases short and J 5 bases short, with 12 bases between. The CDR3 DNA is TGTGCCAGTAGTGGGGGGCTGTTGGAGACCCAGTACTTC. Protein: CASSGGLLETQYF.

The rearrangement joins TRBV6-6 to TRBJ1-3, with D tentatively TRBD1 (5 bases). With 8 bases removed from V and 1 base from J, the gap between germline ends came to 12 bases. Germline-derived CDR1 and CDR2 are MNHNY and SVGAGI (reference sequence). CDR3 length: 14 residues. The CDR3: CASGTGTSGNTIYF. For the CDR3, the DNA is TGTGCCAGCGGAACCGGGACTTCTGGAAACACCATATATTTT.

V usage is TRBV5-1 and J usage is TRBJ1-2; TRBD1 matches at 8 bases. CDR1 and CDR2 (germline): SGHRS, YFSETQ. The CDR3 is 14 amino acids. Unmatched junction bases numbered 6, after V lost 3 bases and J lost 5 bases. For the CDR3, the DNA is TGCGCCAGCAGCTCCCTGGGACAGGAGTATGGCTACACCTTC. Translated, it gives CASSSLGQEYGYTF.

Note on this clone: Its ends do not fully match the called genes, so a read error is possible. V usage is TRBV9 and J usage is TRBJ1-1; a possible D gene is TRBD1 (5 bases). The CDR3 length is 13 residues. Germline V gene data show CDR1 as SGDLS and CDR2 as YYNGEE. The CDR3 reads CASSVEGLGAVYF. As DNA, the CDR3 is TGTGCCAGCAGCGTAGAGGGTCTCGGGGCCGTATACTTT. The whole variable domain, filled in from reference TRBV9 and TRBJ1-1, reads DSGVTQTPKHLITATGQRVTLRCSPRSGDLSVYWYQQSLDQGLQFLIQYYNGEERAKGNILERFSAQQFPDLHSELNLSSLELGDSALYFCASSVEGLGAVYFGQGTRLTVV.

The chain joins TRBV9 to TRBJ2-5; no definite D call. The CDR3 consists of 13 residues. The germline gives CDR1 SGDLS, CDR2 YYNGEE. V lost 2 bases and J 5 bases, leaving 10 bases between the germline ends. CDR3 in amino acids: CASSVSLRETQYF. The CDR3 bases are TGTGCCAGCAGCGTTTCACTTCGGGAGACCCAGTACTTC.

This clone was observed a single time. The J gene is TRBJ1-4, the V gene TRBV2; D remains ambiguous. V was cut by 6 bases and J by 8 bases, with 16 bases left in between. Germline V gene data show CDR1 as SNHLY and CDR2 as FYNNEI. The CDR3 is 14 residues long. The CDR3 DNA follows: TGTGCCAGCAGCCGGTCAACTATAACGGAAAAACTGTTTTTT. It yields the protein CASSRSTITEKLFF.

The chain combines TRBV18 with TRBJ1-1, with unresolved D. The CDR3 sequence is 15 residues long. CDR1 and CDR2 from the germline V gene are KGHSH and LQKENI. V was cut by 0 bases and J by 3 bases, with 11 bases left in between. CDR3 DNA: TGTGCCAGCTCACCACCCGTATCGAGGGACACTGAAGCTTTCTTT. Translation: CASSPPVSRDTEAFF.

On this clone itself: At one end, the junction sequence differs from germline, possibly due to a read error. The chain carries TRBV5-1 and TRBJ1-2; a weak D match, TRBD1 (5 bases). The CDR3 sequence is 13 residues long. Germline V lookup: CDR1 SGHRS, CDR2 YFSETQ. CDR3 residues: CASSLEGFGSYTF. The CDR3 DNA sequence: TGTGCCAGCAGCTTGGAGGGGTTTGGTAGCTACACCTTC. Full variable domain (rest looked up from reference TRBV5-1 and TRBJ1-2): KAGVTQTPRYLIKTRGQQVTLSCSPISGHRSVSWYQQTPGQGLQFLFEYFSETQRNKGNFPGRFSGRQFSNSRSEMNVSTLELGDSALYLCASSLEGFGSYTFGSGTRLTVV.

In this sample, this clone turned up a few times. The same CDR3 also results from other DNA sequences found in this sample. The CDR3 bases are TGCAGCGTTGTGACAGGGGGGAACACTGAAGCTTTCTTT. This gives the protein CSVVTGGNTEAFF. The chain has TRBV29-1 and TRBJ1-1; 9 positions agree with TRBD1. This CDR3 spans 13 amino acids. The germline V gene encodes CDR1 SQVTM and CDR2 ANQGSEA. V lost 4 bases, J lost 1 base, and 1 base stayed unmatched.

As concerns this clone: The junction departs from germline at one end; a sequencing error may be responsible. The chain recombines TRBV7-9 with TRBJ1-2, with 7 bases aligning to TRBD1. CDR3 size: 12 residues. Germline V gene sequence: CDR1 SEHNR, CDR2 FQNEAQ (reference sequence). The chain's CDR3 is CASSFTGDGYIF. The CDR3 nucleotides are TGTGCCAGCAGCTTTACAGGGGATGGCTACATCTTC.